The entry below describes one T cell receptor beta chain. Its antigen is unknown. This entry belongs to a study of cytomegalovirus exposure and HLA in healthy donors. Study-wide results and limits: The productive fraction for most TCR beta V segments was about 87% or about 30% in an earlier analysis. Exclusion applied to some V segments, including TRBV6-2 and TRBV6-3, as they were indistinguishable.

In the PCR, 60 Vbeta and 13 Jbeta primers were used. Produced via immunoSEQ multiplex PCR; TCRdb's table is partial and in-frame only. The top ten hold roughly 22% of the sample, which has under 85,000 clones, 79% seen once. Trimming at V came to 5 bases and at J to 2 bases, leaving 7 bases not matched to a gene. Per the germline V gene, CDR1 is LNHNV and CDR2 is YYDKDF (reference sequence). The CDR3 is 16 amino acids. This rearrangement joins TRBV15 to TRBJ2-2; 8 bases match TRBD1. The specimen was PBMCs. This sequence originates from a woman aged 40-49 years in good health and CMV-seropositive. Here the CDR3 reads CATSLAGTGNTGELFF. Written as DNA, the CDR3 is TGTGCCACCAGCCTCGCCGGGACAGGAAACACCGGGGAGCTGTTTTTT.